These 18 T cell receptor beta chains share one sample of origin, sequenced in a study of cytomegalovirus exposure and HLA in healthy donors. The PCR contained 60 Vbeta and 13 Jbeta primers. The protocol was immunoSEQ multiplex PCR, while the TCRdb copy is restricted to in-frame clones and leaves out a portion. The sample lists 150,000 or so clones; roughly 81% were seen once. The specimen was PBMCs. Every receptor here comes from a woman aged 18-35 years in good health and CMV-seropositive.

This clone was picked up a small number of times. The chain combines TRBV5-1 with TRBJ2-5, with 10 bases fitting TRBD2. J gave up 2 bases and V 2 bases, and 9 bases lay outside the gene matches. Germline CDR1 reads SGHRS; CDR2 reads YFSETQ. CDR3 length: 17 residues. CDR3 residues: CASSFQPLAGEQETQYF. The CDR3 DNA sequence: TGCGCCAGCAGCTTCCAGCCCCTAGCGGGGGAGCAAGAGACCCAGTACTTC.

V usage is TRBV28 and J usage is TRBJ1-5; D is ambiguous. V shed 5 bases and J shed 0 bases, with 11 bases lying between them. This CDR3 contains 15 residues. Germline CDR1 and CDR2: MDHEN and SYDVKM. CDR3 nucleotide sequence: TGTGCCAGCAGTCCGATACAACATAGCAATCAGCCCCAGCATTTT. This sequence encodes CASSPIQHSNQPQHF.

The chain carries TRBV7-6 and TRBJ2-3, with 8 bases lining up with TRBD2. Germline CDR1 and CDR2: SGHVS and FNYEAQ. V shed 5 bases, J shed 9 bases, and the junction held 7 bases outside the gene matches. CDR3 length: 13 amino acids. CDR3 nucleotides: TGTGCCAGCAGCCCCCCCACGGGGGGGACGCAGTATTTT. Amino acids: CASSPPTGGTQYF.

The chain links TRBV7-6 to TRBJ2-7; weak D call: TRBD2 (7 bases). Germline V gene data show CDR1 as SGHVS and CDR2 as FNYEAQ. This CDR3 has 17 amino acids. V shed 0 bases and J shed 2 bases, with 17 bases lying between them. The CDR3 loop reads CASSLARGTRATYEQYF. In DNA, the CDR3 is TGTGCCAGCAGCTTAGCGCGGGGGACACGGGCAACCTACGAGCAGTACTTC. Combining the CDR3 with reference TRBV7-6 and TRBJ2-7 gives the whole variable domain GAGVSQSPRYKVTKRGQDVALRCDPISGHVSLYWYRQALGQGPEFLTYFNYEAQQDKSGLPNDRFSAERPEGSISTLTIQRTEQRDSAMYRCASSLARGTRATYEQYFGPGTRLTVT.

Written as DNA, the CDR3 is TGTGCCAGCAGTTCCTCCGGGACAGCCCCCTACGAGCAGTACTTC. Amino acid sequence: CASSSSGTAPYEQYF. J is TRBJ2-7 and V is TRBV27, with 7 bases fitting TRBD1. From germline, CDR1 is MNHEY and CDR2 SMNVEV (reference sequence). The CDR3 contains 15 residues. V lost 4 bases, J lost 2 bases, and 8 bases stayed unmatched.

The chain has TRBV29-1 and TRBJ1-1; 9 bases are shared with TRBD1. CDR1 and CDR2 from the germline V gene are SQVTM and ANQGSEA. The CDR3 sequence is 13 residues long. Trimming at V came to 3 bases and at J to 4 bases, leaving 3 bases not matched to a gene. Here the CDR3 DNA reads TGCAGCGTTGAGGGGACAGGGATCACTGAAGCTTTCTTT. Its protein product is CSVEGTGITEAFF.

This chain connects TRBV27 to TRBJ2-7; D uncertain. Germline CDR1 MNHEY, CDR2 SMNVEV (reference sequence). This CDR3 contains 14 residues. Trimming took off 6 bases at V and 2 bases at J, with 14 bases between the two ends. Written as DNA, the CDR3 is TGTGCCAGCAGCCTTTCCACCCCAGCCTACGAGCAGTACTTC. Protein: CASSLSTPAYEQYF.

V is TRBV10-3 and J is TRBJ1-1, with TRBD1 matching 9 bases. CDR3 length equals 15 residues. From germline, CDR1 is ENHRY and CDR2 SYGVKD. With V trimmed by 0 bases and J by 8 bases, 7 bases remained unmatched. The CDR3 DNA reads as TGTGCCATCAGTGAGTCACGAGGGGGACAGGGAGAAGCTTTCTTT. Protein sequence: CAISESRGGQGEAFF.

In the case of this clone: The sample holds other DNA sequences that translate to the same CDR3. This chain joins TRBV29-1 and TRBJ2-1; D uncertain. This CDR3 has 15 residues. V was trimmed by 0 bases and J by 5 bases, leaving 14 bases between them. Germline CDR1 is SQVTM and CDR2 is ANQGSEA. CDR3 amino acids: CSVEESPTFDNEQFF. CDR3 sequence (DNA): TGCAGCGTTGAAGAATCGCCGACTTTTGACAATGAGCAGTTCTTC.

The chain links TRBV9 to TRBJ2-1, with TRBD2 matching over 12 bases. Looked up from germline, CDR1 is SGDLS and CDR2 is YYNGEE. The CDR3 runs 18 residues. Germline trimming cut 0 bases from V and 4 bases from J; bases unmatched to any gene: 8. CDR3 sequence (DNA): TGTGCCAGCAGCGTAGTTGCTAGCGGGGGGGATAAATACAATGAGCAGTTCTTC. Its protein is CASSVVASGGDKYNEQFF.

This clone is a singleton in its sample. This chain uses TRBV11-2 with TRBJ1-1, with D uncertain. Germline-derived CDR1 and CDR2 are SGHAT and FQNNGV. Trimming cost V 1 base and J 3 bases, with 9 bases left between them. The CDR3 spans 14 residues. CDR3 region: CASSLGLDYTEAFF. CDR3 nucleotide sequence: TGTGCCAGCAGCTTAGGGCTTGACTACACTGAAGCTTTCTTT. Variable domain in full (rest from reference TRBV11-2 and TRBJ1-1): EAGVAQSPRYKIIEKRQSVAFWCNPISGHATLYWYQQILGQGPKLLIQFQNNGVVDDSQLPKDRFSAERLKGVDSTLKIQPAKLEDSAVYLCASSLGLDYTEAFFGQGTRLTVV.

The chain employs TRBV5-1 and TRBJ1-1; no definite D call. Per the germline V gene, CDR1 is SGHRS and CDR2 is YFSETQ. V was trimmed by 0 bases and J by 5 bases, leaving 17 bases between them. The length of the CDR3 is 16 residues. Here the CDR3 reads CASSLAAGSFGTEAFF. The CDR3 DNA is TGCGCCAGCAGCTTGGCCGCGGGGTCCTTTGGGACTGAAGCTTTCTTT.

This chain links TRBV2 with TRBJ2-7, with 11 nucleotides matching TRBD2. This CDR3 has 16 amino acids. Germline assignment: CDR1 SNHLY and CDR2 FYNNEI. Losses at the gene ends were 4 bases for V and 5 bases for J; bases not matched to a gene: 10. CDR3: CASSGQTSGVGNEQYF. CDR3 DNA: TGTGCCAGCAGTGGCCAGACTAGCGGGGTAGGGAACGAGCAGTACTTC.

In its sample, this clone was seen once. The rearrangement joins TRBV2 to TRBJ1-4; no firm D call. The germline V gene encodes CDR1 SNHLY and CDR2 FYNNEI. The CDR3 sequence is 17 residues long. Trimming removed 5 bases from V and 0 bases from J, with 16 bases in between. This CDR3 reads CASSLQEVDATNEKLFF. The CDR3 DNA is TGTGCCAGCAGTCTTCAGGAGGTTGACGCAACTAATGAAAAACTGTTTTTT. The variable domain in full, completed from reference TRBV2 and TRBJ1-4, reads EPEVTQTPSHQVTQMGQEVILRCVPISNHLYFYWYRQILGQKVEFLVSFYNNEISEKSEIFDDQFSVERPDGSNFTLKIRSTKLEDSAMYFCASSLQEVDATNEKLFFGSGTQLSVL.

J is TRBJ2-2 and V is TRBV6-5, with D perhaps matching TRBD1 (6 bases). CDR1 and CDR2 from the germline V gene are MNHEY and SVGAGI. This CDR3 spans 15 amino acids. V lost 1 base, J lost 1 base, and 7 bases lay in between. CDR3 region: CASSYLGQNTGELFF. The DNA for the CDR3 is TGTGCCAGCAGTTACTTGGGACAGAACACCGGGGAGCTGTTTTTT.

V and J are TRBV4-3 and TRBJ1-2; D uncertain. Germline V gene data show CDR1 as LGHNA and CDR2 as YSLEER. V was clipped by 0 bases and J by 2 bases, with 13 bases between them. The CDR3 runs to 16 residues. The chain's CDR3 is CASSQDIFGPNYGYTF. Here the CDR3 DNA reads TGCGCCAGCAGCCAAGACATCTTTGGCCCCAACTATGGCTACACCTTC.

The J gene is TRBJ2-7, the V gene TRBV4-2; 8 positions agree with TRBD1. Germline values: CDR1 LGHNA, CDR2 YNFKEQ. CDR3 length equals 16 residues. With 0 bases clipped from V and 1 base from J, the junction kept 5 bases outside the gene matches. The CDR3 DNA reads as TGTGCCAGCAGCCAAGATCAGGGGGCTGGGTCCTACGAGCAGTACTTC. Amino acid sequence: CASSQDQGAGSYEQYF.

The chain combines TRBV28 with TRBJ1-2; TRBD1 is a possible D gene (6 bases). The germline V and J ends were trimmed by 3 bases and 1 base, with 9 bases remaining between them. Germline CDR1 and CDR2: MDHEN and SYDVKM. There are 14 residues in the CDR3. The CDR3 DNA reads TGTGCCAGCAGTTTCGGACAGAGTAACTATGGCTACACCTTC. Its protein is CASSFGQSNYGYTF.